This is a list of T cell receptor beta chains from one sample in a study of shared clonotypes between healthy human individuals. Profiled with immunoSEQ multiplex PCR; TCRdb holds only in-frame clones, not every one. The sample lists over 400,000 clones, about 85% seen once, with over 9.5% in the top ten. Sequencing was done on a sample of PBMCs. The receptors shown here come from a woman aged 40 to 49 in good health. Some clones in this sample may be carry-over from other donors' samples. CDR3s include the opening cysteine and the closing phenylalanine or tryptophan. The D gene is left open where the match is weak. Where a row states a size, it is once, few, many or the class of an expanded clone; other rows omit it.

TRBV2,few,TRBJ2-3,-,CASSEVAGTQYF,TGTGCCAGCAGTGAAGTGGCGGGTACGCAGTATTTT
TRBV18,-,TRBJ1-2,-,CASSPPSLAYGYTF,TGTGCCAGCTCACCACCTTCTCTGGCCTATGGCTACACCTTC
TRBV20-1,-,TRBJ2-7,-,CSANPRREQYF,TGCAGTGCTAACCCCCGGCGGGAGCAGTACTTC
TRBV18,-,TRBJ1-1,-,CASSPRIIRDTEAFF,TGTGCCAGCTCCCCGAGGATCATAAGGGACACTGAAGCTTTCTTT
TRBV7-8,once,TRBJ1-5,TRBD1,CASSLDRGYQPQHF,TGTGCCAGCAGCCTAGACAGGGGGTATCAGCCCCAGCATTTT
TRBV11-2,many,TRBJ2-1,TRBD1,CASSPEQGLGTAQFF,TGTGCCAGCAGCCCGGAACAGGGGCTGGGGACGGCGCAGTTCTTC
TRBV6-1,once,TRBJ2-3,TRBD2,CASSDTLWVAGVDTQYF,TGTGCCAGCAGTGACACCCTCTGGGTAGCGGGAGTGGATACGCAGTATTTT
TRBV9,-,TRBJ2-2,TRBD2,CASSPSGGAGELFF,TGTGCCAGCAGCCCGTCGGGAGGAGCCGGGGAGCTGTTTTTT
TRBV19,few,TRBJ1-1,-,CASSIDLVGRAFF,TGTGCCAGTAGTATAGATCTTGTGGGGAGAGCTTTCTTT
TRBV7-6,few,TRBJ1-1,-,CASSLVQENTEAFF,TGTGCCAGCAGCTTAGTACAGGAAAACACTGAAGCTTTCTTT
TRBV19,once,TRBJ2-1,-,CASSSYRTISYNEQFF,TGTGCCAGTAGTTCTTACAGGACCATCTCCTACAATGAGCAGTTCTTC
TRBV7-9,-,TRBJ2-7,TRBD1,CASSQGQREQYF,TGTGCCAGCAGCCAGGGACAGAGAGAGCAGTACTTC
TRBV9,few,TRBJ2-5,-,CASSVGDSGRVTQYF,TGTGCCAGCAGCGTAGGGGACAGCGGGCGGGTGACCCAGTACTTC
TRBV6-6,many,TRBJ2-1,TRBD1,CASSYRRTGTYNEQFF,TGTGCCAGCAGTTACCGACGGACAGGGACCTACAATGAGCAGTTCTTC
TRBV9,-,TRBJ2-7,TRBD2,CASSQKGGLAGGEQYF,TGTGCCAGCAGCCAAAAAGGGGGGCTAGCGGGAGGTGAGCAGTACTTC
TRBV7-3,once,TRBJ2-1,-,CASSLTGDSNNEQFF,TGTGCCAGCAGCTTAACCGGTGATAGCAACAATGAGCAGTTCTTC
TRBV5-1,-,TRBJ2-1,-,CASSLVLNEQFF,TGCGCCAGCAGCTTGGTTCTCAATGAGCAGTTCTTC
TRBV9,-,TRBJ2-7,TRBD2,CASSGLAGNYEQYF,TGTGCCAGCAGCGGTCTAGCGGGCAACTACGAGCAGTACTTC
TRBV11-3,few,TRBJ2-2,-,CASSLDADTGELFF,TGTGCCAGCAGCTTAGACGCGGACACCGGGGAGCTGTTTTTT
TRBV28,few,TRBJ2-1,TRBD1,CASRNGDRGLVEQFF,TGTGCCAGCAGAAACGGGGACAGGGGGCTGGTGGAGCAGTTCTTC
TRBV6-6,-,TRBJ2-3,TRBD2,CATGGGTDTQYF,TGTGCCACGGGGGGGGGCACAGATACGCAGTATTTT
TRBV7-9,-,TRBJ2-3,TRBD1,CASSSGTAGTDTQYF,TGTGCCAGCAGCTCCGGGACAGCCGGCACAGATACGCAGTATTTT
TRBV19,-,TRBJ2-7,-,CASNPRGNRNEQYF,TGTGCCAGTAACCCGAGAGGGAATCGCAACGAGCAGTACTTC
TRBV5-4,-,TRBJ2-5,-,CASSLAGVRGETQYF,TGTGCCAGCAGCTTGGCCGGCGTCCGGGGGGAGACCCAGTACTTC
TRBV7-3,-,TRBJ2-2,-,CASSPVNTGELFF,TGTGCCAGCAGCCCGGTTAACACCGGGGAGCTGTTTTTT
TRBV2,-,TRBJ1-5,-,CASSEASWGRRQPQHF,TGTGCCAGCAGTGAGGCCTCCTGGGGAAGGCGTCAGCCCCAGCATTTT
TRBV19,-,TRBJ2-6,-,CASSIWFPSGANVLTF,TGTGCCAGTAGTATCTGGTTTCCCTCTGGGGCCAACGTCCTGACTTTC
TRBV7-9,-,TRBJ1-2,-,CASSWQGGYGYTF,TGTGCCAGCAGCTGGCAGGGAGGCTATGGCTACACCTTC
TRBV5-1,-,TRBJ2-6,-,CASSLDPGANVLTF,TGCGCCAGCAGCTTGGATCCTGGGGCCAACGTCCTGACTTTC
TRBV21-1,-,TRBJ1-5,-,CASSIPDILVCQPQHF,TGTGCCAGCAGCATCCCCGACATACTCGTCTGTCAGCCCCAGCATTTT
TRBV19,-,TRBJ2-7,-,CASSLNRYEQYF,TGTGCCAGTAGTCTAAACCGCTACGAGCAGTACTTC
TRBV6-1,-,TRBJ2-1,TRBD2,CASSAHPSGGGPNEQFF,TGTGCCAGCAGTGCTCACCCGAGCGGGGGGGGTCCGAATGAGCAGTTCTTC
TRBV28,-,TRBJ2-1,-,CASSSFGEQFF,TGTGCCAGCAGTTCGTTCGGTGAGCAGTTCTTC
TRBV6-1,few,TRBJ2-1,-,CASSEDVGLRTEQFF,TGTGCCAGCAGTGAAGACGTGGGGCTCAGGACTGAGCAGTTCTTC
TRBV10-3,many,TRBJ1-4,-,CAISAQVTTNEKLFF,TGTGCCATCAGTGCCCAGGTGACAACTAATGAAAAACTGTTTTTT
TRBV11-3,-,TRBJ2-5,TRBD2,CASSLGSGVQETQYF,TGTGCCAGCAGCTTAGGGAGCGGGGTACAAGAGACCCAGTACTTC
TRBV30,-,TRBJ2-7,TRBD1,CAWSLGQGVYEQYF,TGTGCCTGGAGTCTAGGACAGGGGGTCTACGAGCAGTACTTC
TRBV6-1,-,TRBJ1-5,TRBD1,CASRPGQGVSQPQHF,TGTGCCAGCAGACCCGGACAGGGGGTCTCTCAGCCCCAGCATTTT
TRBV7-9,-,TRBJ2-3,-,CASSLWRGRTDTQYF,TGTGCCAGCAGCCTCTGGAGGGGGAGGACAGATACGCAGTATTTT
TRBV6-1,-,TRBJ2-7,-,CASSEGTHEVSYEQYF,TGTGCCAGCAGTGAGGGAACTCACGAAGTCTCCTACGAGCAGTACTTC